The 30 T cell receptor beta chains in this list originate from one sample, sequenced in a study of control samples from healthy donors and cancer patients. Method: immunoSEQ multiplex PCR; TCRdb's copy keeps in-frame clones and lacks some. This sample yields approximately 130,000 clones, of which approximately 87% are seen a single time; around 10% belongs to the top ten. Material: blood. These receptors all come from a man between 25 and 39 years old in good health.

This clone has only one observation. CDR3 in DNA: TGTGCCAGCAGTTTGGACACTGGCTGGGCCGGGGAGCTGTTTTTT. Its translation: CASSLDTGWAGELFF. This sequence joins TRBV2 and TRBJ2-2, with D possibly TRBD1 on 5 matching bases. The ends were cut back, 5 bases at V and 6 bases at J, with 16 bases in the middle. The CDR3 totals 15 residues. Per the germline V gene, CDR1 is SNHLY and CDR2 is FYNNEI.

This clone was found a few times. The chain has TRBV5-1 and TRBJ1-5; D not certain. CDR1 SGHRS and CDR2 YFSETQ come from the germline V gene. The CDR3 has 13 amino acids. The germline V and J ends were trimmed by 1 base and 4 bases, with 6 bases remaining between them. The CDR3 sequence: CASSLMGNQPQHF. The CDR3 nucleotides read TGCGCCAGCAGCTTGATGGGGAATCAGCCCCAGCATTTT.

This clone was picked up one time. J is TRBJ1-1 and V is TRBV7-6, with 8 nucleotides matching TRBD1. This CDR3 region has 18 residues. Germline CDR1 and CDR2: SGHVS and FNYEAQ. The trim removed 4 bases at V and 4 bases at J, leaving 17 bases unmatched. CDR3 region: CASSSRHAGGASGTEAFF. The CDR3 coding sequence is TGTGCCAGCAGCTCGAGACACGCAGGGGGCGCTTCGGGCACTGAAGCTTTCTTT. The variable domain in full, completed from reference TRBV7-6 and TRBJ1-1, reads GAGVSQSPRYKVTKRGQDVALRCDPISGHVSLYWYRQALGQGPEFLTYFNYEAQQDKSGLPNDRFSAERPEGSISTLTIQRTEQRDSAMYRCASSSRHAGGASGTEAFFGQGTRLTVV.

J is TRBJ1-2 and V is TRBV19, with 10 nucleotides matching TRBD1. With V trimmed by 4 bases and J by 0 bases, 2 bases remained unmatched. This CDR3 is 15 amino acids long. CDR1 and CDR2 from the germline V gene are LNHDA and SQIVND (reference sequence). The CDR3 here is CASSRGQGANYGYTF. In DNA, the CDR3 is TGTGCCAGTAGTAGAGGACAGGGGGCTAACTATGGCTACACCTTC.

The chain couples TRBV19 to TRBJ2-5; D is perhaps TRBD2 (6 bases). Germline values: CDR1 LNHDA, CDR2 SQIVND (reference sequence). Trimming removed 7 bases at V and 4 bases at J, with 16 bases between. The length of the CDR3 is 14 residues. CDR3 region: CASTDSRGTETQYF. In nucleotides, the CDR3 is TGTGCCAGTACCGACTCCCGGGGGACAGAGACCCAGTACTTC.

This sequence joins TRBV4-2 and TRBJ1-5; D might be TRBD1 (5 bases). CDR1 is LGHNA and CDR2 is YNFKEQ in the germline V gene. V lost 0 bases, J lost 1 base, and 10 bases lay in between. CDR3 length equals 16 residues. Here the CDR3 reads CASSQDWGNSNQPQHF. DNA for the CDR3: TGTGCCAGCAGCCAAGATTGGGGGAACAGCAATCAGCCCCAGCATTTT.

The chain joins TRBV4-1 to TRBJ1-2, with 7 positions matching TRBD1. Losses at the gene ends were 1 base for V and 7 bases for J; bases not matched to a gene: 6. There are 14 residues in the CDR3. From germline, CDR1 is MGHRA and CDR2 YSYEKL. The CDR3 protein is CASSQGQGVGGYTF. CDR3 coding DNA: TGCGCCAGCAGCCAAGGCCAGGGGGTAGGTGGCTACACCTTC.

V usage is TRBV5-1 and J usage is TRBJ2-1; D is perhaps TRBD2 (7 bases). The length of the CDR3 is 15 residues. V was pared by 2 bases and J by 8 bases, with 17 bases between. Germline V lookup: CDR1 SGHRS, CDR2 YFSETQ. The CDR3 sequence: CASSFGQWSGDEQFF. The CDR3 nucleotides are TGCGCCAGCAGCTTTGGACAGTGGAGCGGGGATGAGCAGTTCTTC.

The chain employs TRBV10-3 and TRBJ1-1; 9 bases fit TRBD1. The CDR3 spans 13 residues. The germline CDR1 and CDR2 sequences are ENHRY and SYGVKD. V shed 9 bases and J 1 base; nucleotides not matched to a gene: 3. CDR3 protein: CAIGDRENTEAFF. The CDR3 bases are TGTGCCATTGGGGACAGGGAGAACACTGAAGCTTTCTTT.

In nucleotides, the CDR3 is TGCAGTGCTAACGGAAACATTCAGTACTTC. This codes for CSANGNIQYF. This sequence joins TRBV20-1 and TRBJ2-4; D is ambiguous. The V and J ends lost 4 bases and 6 bases respectively, with 4 bases between them. Germline CDR1 and CDR2: DFQATT and SNEGSKA (reference sequence). The length of the CDR3 is 10 residues.

The chain couples TRBV11-2 to TRBJ1-3, with D unclear. This CDR3 comprises 15 residues. V was pared by 3 bases and J by 0 bases, with 9 bases between. The germline V gene has CDR1 SGHAT and CDR2 FQNNGV. CDR3 sequence (DNA): TGTGCCAGCAGCTTGGGCGCCCGCTCTGGAAACACCATATATTTT. It is translated as CASSLGARSGNTIYF.

V gene TRBV9 combines with J gene TRBJ2-7, with 7 bases aligning to TRBD1. J was trimmed by 1 base and V by 4 bases; bases with no gene match: 5. Germline lookup yields CDR1 SGDLS and CDR2 YYNGEE. CDR3 size: 14 residues. The CDR3 nucleotides are TGTGCCAGCAGCTTGACAGGGACATCCTACGAGCAGTACTTC. Its translation: CASSLTGTSYEQYF.

This chain connects TRBV24-1 to TRBJ2-5; D may be TRBD1 or TRBD2 (5 bases each). Germline loops: CDR1 KGHDR, CDR2 SFDVKD. The CDR3 has 14 amino acids. Trimming took 4 bases from V and 4 from J, leaving 12 bases between them. The CDR3 protein is CATSEGTAGETQYF. CDR3 nucleotides: TGTGCCACCAGTGAGGGGACCGCTGGAGAGACCCAGTACTTC.

This clone was observed a few times. The chain carries TRBV5-1 and TRBJ1-1; D gene uncertain. Germline lookup yields CDR1 SGHRS and CDR2 YFSETQ. The length of the CDR3 is 15 residues. V was trimmed by 3 bases and J by 1 base, leaving 13 bases between them. In DNA form, the CDR3 reads TGCGCCAGCAGCTCGGGAGGGATTGGGAACACTGAAGCTTTCTTT. Its translation: CASSSGGIGNTEAFF. Variable domain in full (rest from reference TRBV5-1 and TRBJ1-1): KAGVTQTPRYLIKTRGQQVTLSCSPISGHRSVSWYQQTPGQGLQFLFEYFSETQRNKGNFPGRFSGRQFSNSRSEMNVSTLELGDSALYLCASSSGGIGNTEAFFGQGTRLTVV.

There are a few counts of this clone. Different DNA sequences within this sample yield the same CDR3. The chain uses TRBV12-3 or TRBV12-4 and TRBJ1-1, with D hard to call. This CDR3 region has 12 residues. Trimming cost V 6 bases and J 1 base, with 6 bases left between them. The DNA for the CDR3 is TGTGCCAGCAGCAGAGGGAACACTGAAGCTTTCTTT. This gives the protein CASSRGNTEAFF.

The chain combines TRBV18 with TRBJ1-3, with no clear D. This CDR3 contains 15 residues. Trimming removed 5 bases at V and 0 bases at J, with 11 bases between. The V gene's germline CDR1 is KGHSH and CDR2 LQKENI. The CDR3 coding sequence is TGTGCCAGCTCATTCGACGGCTACTCTGGAAACACCATATATTTT. It codes for CASSFDGYSGNTIYF.

The J gene is TRBJ2-5, the V gene TRBV18; 12 bases are shared with TRBD1. The germline V gene encodes CDR1 KGHSH and CDR2 LQKENI. CDR3 length equals 15 residues. Trimming at V came to 4 bases and at J to 5 bases, leaving 5 bases not matched to a gene. The CDR3 protein is CASSRGTGGLETQYF. CDR3 DNA sequence: TGTGCCAGCTCACGCGGGACAGGGGGCCTTGAGACCCAGTACTTC.

This clone was seen a handful of times. The J gene is TRBJ1-5, the V gene TRBV6-2 or TRBV6-3, with 11 nucleotides matching TRBD1. CDR1 and CDR2 (germline): MNHEY, SVGEGT. The CDR3 covers 14 residues. The V gene end was trimmed by 4 bases and the J gene end by 8 bases; junction bases not matched to a gene: 4. DNA for the CDR3: TGTGCCAGCAGTTTTGGGACAGGGGGGAAGCCCCAGCATTTT. This codes for CASSFGTGGKPQHF.

The chain recombines TRBV12-3 or TRBV12-4 with TRBJ2-7, with D hard to call. This CDR3 comprises 13 residues. The V and J ends lost 4 bases and 7 bases respectively, with 14 bases between them. The DNA of the CDR3 is TGTGCCAGCAGTTCCCGATCGGTGAGGGAGCAGTACTTC. Translation gives CASSSRSVREQYF.

The chain employs TRBV5-1 and TRBJ1-1; 7 bases are a match to TRBD1. V lost 4 bases and J lost 1; bases outside the gene matches: 4. Germline assignment: CDR1 SGHRS and CDR2 YFSETQ. There are 14 residues in the CDR3. CDR3 nucleotides: TGCGCCAGCAGCGCCGGGACAGAGAACACTGAAGCTTTCTTT. It codes for CASSAGTENTEAFF.

The chain joins TRBV9 to TRBJ2-5; D might be TRBD2 (5 bases). Germline assignment: CDR1 SGDLS and CDR2 YYNGEE. CDR3 length: 14 residues. V gave up 0 bases and J gave up 1 base, with 7 bases separating them. The CDR3 loop reads CASSVGGLQETQYF. The CDR3 DNA is TGTGCCAGCAGCGTAGGTGGACTCCAAGAGACCCAGTACTTC.

In its sample, this clone was seen once. The genes are TRBV12-5 and TRBJ1-2; no reliable D call. The CDR3 length is 12 residues. The germline gives CDR1 LGHNT, CDR2 FRNRAP. Trimming took off 7 bases at V and 0 bases at J, with 6 bases between the two ends. CDR3 nucleotides: TGTGCTAGTGAAGGCACTAACTATGGCTACACCTTC. Protein product: CASEGTNYGYTF.

This clone was seen a few times. The V call is TRBV5-1, the J call TRBJ1-2; no definite D call. The germline V gene has CDR1 SGHRS and CDR2 YFSETQ. V lost 0 bases and J 1 base, leaving 7 bases between the germline ends. This CDR3 region has 14 residues. The CDR3 nucleotides read TGCGCCAGCAGCTTGGGCTCCAGTAACTATGGCTACACCTTC. Translating it yields CASSLGSSNYGYTF.

The chain is built from TRBV12-3 or TRBV12-4 and TRBJ1-6, with 7 positions matching TRBD1. V was clipped by 6 bases and J by 7 bases; unmatched bases: 3. The CDR3 length is 13 residues. CDR3 residues: CASRQGPNSPLHF. Here the CDR3 DNA reads TGTGCCAGCAGACAGGGGCCCAATTCACCCCTCCACTTT.

This clone was observed a few times. The rearrangement uses TRBV2 and TRBJ1-4; D unresolved. Germline CDR1 SNHLY, CDR2 FYNNEI. The V end was cut by 2 bases, the J end by 10 bases, with 17 bases between. The CDR3 sequence is 15 residues long. CDR3 sequence: CASSEMGLRVGKLFF. CDR3 DNA sequence: TGTGCCAGCAGTGAAATGGGCCTCCGGGTGGGAAAACTGTTTTTT.

This clone was picked up one time. CDR3 sequence: CASSSTGNPTDTQYF. The DNA for the CDR3 is TGTGCCAGCAGCTCGACAGGAAACCCCACAGATACGCAGTATTTT. This chain links TRBV5-6 with TRBJ2-3; perhaps TRBD1 as D (6 bases). The V gene's germline CDR1 is SGHDT and CDR2 YYEEEE. Trimming pared 3 bases from V and 2 bases from J, leaving 13 bases between. This CDR3 contains 15 residues.

The chain is built from TRBV12-3 or TRBV12-4 and TRBJ2-3; no clear D. V lost 6 bases to trimming and J lost 8 bases, with 12 bases between them. CDR3 size: 12 residues. CDR3: CASSQRYSTQYF. DNA of the CDR3: TGTGCCAGCAGCCAACGATACAGTACGCAGTATTTT.

This clone occurred once. The chain is built from TRBV5-1 and TRBJ2-3; 7 bases match TRBD1. J gave up 4 bases and V 3 bases, and 8 bases lay outside the gene matches. Germline loops: CDR1 SGHRS, CDR2 YFSETQ. There are 15 residues in the CDR3. CDR3 amino acids: CASSSLADRSDTQYF. The CDR3 coding sequence is TGCGCCAGCAGCTCCTTGGCGGACAGGTCAGATACGCAGTATTTT. The variable domain in full, completed from reference TRBV5-1 and TRBJ2-3, reads KAGVTQTPRYLIKTRGQQVTLSCSPISGHRSVSWYQQTPGQGLQFLFEYFSETQRNKGNFPGRFSGRQFSNSRSEMNVSTLELGDSALYLCASSSLADRSDTQYFGPGTRLTVL.

The chain uses TRBV9 and TRBJ2-2; D unclear. V was cut by 4 bases and J by 1 base, with 5 bases left in between. CDR1 and CDR2 (germline): SGDLS, YYNGEE. CDR3 length: 13 residues. The CDR3 reads CASSPLNTGELFF. DNA for the CDR3: TGTGCCAGCAGCCCCCTGAACACCGGGGAGCTGTTTTTT.

V is TRBV7-3 and J is TRBJ2-5; D is uncertain. Trimming stripped 1 base from V and 2 bases from J, with 5 bases between. The CDR3 has 13 amino acids. Germline lookup yields CDR1 SGHTA and CDR2 FQGTGA. Written as DNA, the CDR3 is TGTGCCAGCAGCTTAAACTTACAAGAGACCCAGTACTTC. Protein product: CASSLNLQETQYF. Looking up the rest from reference TRBV7-3 and TRBJ2-5 gives the full variable domain: GAGVSQTPSNKVTEKGKYVELRCDPISGHTALYWYRQSLGQGPEFLIYFQGTGAADDSGLPNDRFFAVRPEGSVSTLKIQRTERGDSAVYLCASSLNLQETQYFGPGTRLLVL.